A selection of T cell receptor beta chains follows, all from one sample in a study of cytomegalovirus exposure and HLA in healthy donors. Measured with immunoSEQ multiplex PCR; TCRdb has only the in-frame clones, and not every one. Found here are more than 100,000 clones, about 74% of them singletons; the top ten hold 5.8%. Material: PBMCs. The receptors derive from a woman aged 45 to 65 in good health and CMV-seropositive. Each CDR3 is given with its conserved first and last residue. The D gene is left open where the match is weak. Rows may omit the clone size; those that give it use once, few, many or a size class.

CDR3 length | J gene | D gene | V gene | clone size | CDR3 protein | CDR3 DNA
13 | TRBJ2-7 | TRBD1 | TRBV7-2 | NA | CASSSGQIYERYF | TGTGCCAGCAGCTCGGGACAGATTTACGAGCGGTACTTC
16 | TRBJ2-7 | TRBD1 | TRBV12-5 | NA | CASGLGAGGTLYEQYF | TGTGCTAGTGGTTTGGGCGCAGGGGGAACTCTTTACGAGCAGTACTTC
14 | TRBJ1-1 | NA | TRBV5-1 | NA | CASTTAPGNTEAFF | TGCGCCAGTACAACTGCTCCGGGAAACACTGAAGCTTTCTTT
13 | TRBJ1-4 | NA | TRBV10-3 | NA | CAISEGAGEKLFF | TGTGCCATCAGTGAGGGAGCTGGCGAAAAACTGTTTTTT
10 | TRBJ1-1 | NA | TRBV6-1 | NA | CASSVAEAFF | TGTGCCAGCAGTGTCGCTGAAGCTTTCTTT
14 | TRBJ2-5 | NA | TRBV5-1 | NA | CASSLDWGGETQYF | TGCGCCAGCAGCTTGGACTGGGGAGGAGAGACCCAGTACTTC
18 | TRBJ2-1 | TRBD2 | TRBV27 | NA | CASSPAPLAGGKVGKQFF | TGTGCCAGCAGCCCAGCCCCCCTAGCGGGGGGGAAGGTCGGTAAGCAGTTCTTC
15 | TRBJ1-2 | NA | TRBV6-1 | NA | CASSEVGSVGGGYTF | TGTGCCAGCAGTGAAGTTGGATCTGTGGGGGGTGGCTACACCTTC
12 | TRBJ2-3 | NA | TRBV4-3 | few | CASSQGLSTQYF | TGCGCCAGCAGCCAAGGACTGAGTACGCAGTATTTT
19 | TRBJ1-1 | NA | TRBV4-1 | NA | CASSQAPLGVRKMNTEAFF | TGCGCCAGCAGCCAAGCGCCCTTAGGGGTCCGCAAAATGAACACTGAAGCTTTCTTT
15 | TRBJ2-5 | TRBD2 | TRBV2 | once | CASSGLTSGGETQYF | TGTGCCAGTTCTGGACTGACTAGCGGGGGTGAGACCCAGTACTTC
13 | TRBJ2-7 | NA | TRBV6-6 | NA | CASRLTATYEQYF | TGTGCCAGCAGGCTGACAGCTACCTACGAGCAGTACTTC
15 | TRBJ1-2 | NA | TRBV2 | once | CASLPTGAPAYGYTF | TGTGCCAGCCTCCCGACAGGAGCCCCAGCGTATGGCTACACCTTC
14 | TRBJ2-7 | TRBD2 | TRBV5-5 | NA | CASSLAGLVYEQYF | TGTGCCAGCAGCTTGGCAGGACTAGTCTACGAGCAGTACTTC
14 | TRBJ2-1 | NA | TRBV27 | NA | CASSAGSSYNEQFF | TGTGCCAGCAGTGCGGGAAGCTCCTACAATGAGCAGTTCTTC